Below, one T cell receptor (beta chain) is given with its context. Germline V gene data show CDR1 as MNHEY and CDR2 as SMNVEV (reference sequence). The CDR3 is 14 residues long. V was trimmed by 3 bases and J by 7 bases, leaving 12 bases between them. Indicated treatment: randomized to nivolumab then ipilimumab (arm A) or the reverse (arm B). PBMC sorting kept live CD3+CD8+ cells without CD19 or CD56. TCRdb's table, derived via immunoSEQ multiplex PCR, lists solely in-frame clones and lacks some. Here the sample spans thousands of clones, roughly 50% being singletons. These data are taken from a study of sequential checkpoint blockade in melanoma. Study-level background: Patients were randomized 1:1 to nivolumab-then-ipilimumab or ipilimumab-then-nivolumab first-line.

Sequenced here: CD8+ T cells sorted from blood (inferred from file names), sampled from a patient given nivolumab and ipilimumab in sequence. The chain combines TRBV27 with TRBJ2-2; the D gene is possibly TRBD1 (6 bases). This TCR derives from a human donor with melanoma. CDR3 sequence (DNA): TGTGCCAGCAGTTTCCTTCCAGGGGTCGGGGAGCTGTTTTTT. Translated: CASSFLPGVGELFF.